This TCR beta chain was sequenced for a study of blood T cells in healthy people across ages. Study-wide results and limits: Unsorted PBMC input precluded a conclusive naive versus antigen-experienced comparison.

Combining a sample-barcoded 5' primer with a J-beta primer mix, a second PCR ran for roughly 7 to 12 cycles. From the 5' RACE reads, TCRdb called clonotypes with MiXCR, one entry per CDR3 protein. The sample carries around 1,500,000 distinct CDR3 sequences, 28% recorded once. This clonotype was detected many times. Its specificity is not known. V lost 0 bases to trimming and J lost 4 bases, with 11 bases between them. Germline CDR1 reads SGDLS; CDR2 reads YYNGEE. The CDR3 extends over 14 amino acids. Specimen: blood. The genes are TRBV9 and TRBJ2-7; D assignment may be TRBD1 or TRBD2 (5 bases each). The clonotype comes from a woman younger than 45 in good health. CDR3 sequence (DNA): TGTGCCAGCAGCGTAGGCGAGGGGTTTTACGAGCAGTACTTC. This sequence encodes CASSVGEGFYEQYF.